These 9 T cell receptor beta chains share one sample of origin, sequenced in a study of tumor-infiltrating lymphocytes in localized non-small cell lung cancer. Data came from immunoSEQ multiplex PCR; TCRdb stores just in-frame clones and leaves some out. Found here are approximately 12,000 clones, 79% of them singletons; the top ten hold about an eighth. Material: lung tumor tissue. Source of these receptors: a human donor with non-small cell lung cancer.

The chain uses TRBV10-2 and TRBJ1-1; tentatively, D is TRBD1 (6 bases). The CDR3 sequence is 15 residues long. V dropped 6 bases and J dropped 3 bases, with 17 bases sitting between them. CDR1 WSHSY and CDR2 SAAADI come from the germline V gene. CDR3 protein: CASRTPRQEYTEAFF. CDR3 in DNA: TGCGCCAGCAGGACTCCTCGACAGGAGTACACTGAAGCTTTCTTT.

The chain couples TRBV2 to TRBJ2-7, with 7 bases that match TRBD2. With 6 bases clipped from V and 1 base from J, the junction kept 6 bases outside the gene matches. CDR1 and CDR2 from the germline V gene are SNHLY and FYNNEI. CDR3 length equals 14 residues. As DNA, the CDR3 is TGTGCCAGCAGGGGGGGGGTCAAGTCCTACGAGCAGTACTTC. Protein: CASRGGVKSYEQYF.

The chain combines TRBV28 with TRBJ1-4; no reliable D call. This CDR3 region has 15 residues. Trimming took off 5 bases at V and 8 bases at J, with 18 bases between the two ends. Germline V gives CDR1 MDHEN, CDR2 SYDVKM. Here the CDR3 reads CASSVAGSGKEKLFF. The CDR3 DNA is TGTGCCAGCAGTGTGGCGGGGTCCGGAAAAGAAAAACTGTTTTTT.

The V and J genes are TRBV29-1 and TRBJ1-3; no clear D. With 2 bases removed from V and 4 bases from J, the gap between germline ends came to 6 bases. Per the germline V gene, CDR1 is SQVTM and CDR2 is ANQGSEA. The CDR3 runs 12 residues. DNA of the CDR3: TGCAGCGTTGAAATGGGCGGAAACACCATATATTTT. It is translated as CSVEMGGNTIYF.

This chain uses TRBV5-6 with TRBJ1-2; 8 bases match TRBD1. CDR1 and CDR2 from the germline V gene are SGHDT and YYEEEE. V was pared by 5 bases and J by 0 bases, with 9 bases of the junction left unmatched. CDR3 length: 16 amino acids. This CDR3 is CASRFYTTGANYGYTF. Here the CDR3 DNA reads TGTGCCAGCAGATTCTATACGACAGGGGCTAACTATGGCTACACCTTC.

The chain recombines TRBV7-8 with TRBJ2-2, with TRBD1 as a possible D gene (6 bases). The CDR3 contains 16 residues. Between the trimmed V and J ends, which lost 0 bases and 1 base, there was a span of 9 bases. Germline lookup yields CDR1 SGHVS and CDR2 FQNEAQ. The CDR3 bases are TGTGCCAGCAGCTTAGCGGAGACAGGGAACACCGGGGAGCTGTTTTTT. As protein: CASSLAETGNTGELFF. Full variable domain (remainder filled in from reference TRBV7-8 and TRBJ2-2): GAGVSQSPRYKVAKRGQDVALRCDPISGHVSLFWYQQALGQGPEFLTYFQNEAQLDKSGLPSDRFFAERPEGSVSTLKIQRTQQEDSAVYLCASSLAETGNTGELFFGEGSRLTVL.

The chain carries TRBV4-3 and TRBJ2-1; 12 bases agree with TRBD2. Trimming cost V 1 base and J 10 bases; bases outside gene matches: 5. CDR3 length equals 15 residues. Per germline, CDR1 LGHNA and CDR2 YSLEER. CDR3 sequence (DNA): TGCGCCAGCAGCCAAGGACTAGCGGGGGCCAAGGAGCAGTTCTTC. Translating it yields CASSQGLAGAKEQFF.

The V call is TRBV29-1, the J call TRBJ2-7, with D tentatively TRBD2 (6 bases). Trimming removed 7 bases at V and 2 bases at J, with 9 bases between. The CDR3 contains 11 residues. CDR1 SQVTM and CDR2 ANQGSEA come from the germline V gene. The CDR3 loop reads CSAAGTYEQYF. For the CDR3, the DNA is TGCAGCGCCGCGGGGACCTACGAGCAGTACTTC.

This clone was counted once. The genes are TRBV18 and TRBJ1-5, with a weak D call TRBD1 (6 bases). Trimming took off 1 base at V and 6 bases at J, with 13 bases between the two ends. CDR1 and CDR2 (germline): KGHSH, LQKENI. The CDR3 covers 15 residues. The CDR3 is CASSPLYRDGQPQHF. The CDR3 DNA reads TGTGCCAGCTCACCACTCTACAGGGACGGTCAGCCCCAGCATTTT.